These T cell receptor beta chains were read from a single sample in a study of T-cell memory formation after mild COVID-19. Each CDR3 protein is one row after TCRdb ran MiXCR on the 5' RACE reads. Of about 560,000 distinct CDR3 sequences in the sample, roughly a fifth were seen once. The sequenced material came from PBMCs or a T cell subset sorted from them (not recorded which). The receptor source for this set is an adult woman who had mild COVID-19 (a few samples of this study predate the infection). Cell type and time point are not known. CDR3s include the opening cysteine and the closing phenylalanine or tryptophan. The order of the fields is J gene, CDR3 length, D gene, clone size, V gene, CDR3 DNA, CDR3 protein. The D gene is left open where the match is weak. Clone size, where shown, is once, few, many, or a class for clones that have expanded.

J gene: TRBJ2-1; CDR3 length: 15; D gene: TRBD2; clone size: many; V gene: TRBV6-2/TRBV6-3; CDR3 DNA: TGTGCCAGCAGTGCGACTAGCGGGGGGCGCAATGAGCAGTTCTTC; CDR3 protein: CASSATSGGRNEQFF
J gene: TRBJ1-2; CDR3 length: 16; D gene: NA; clone size: NA; V gene: TRBV5-6; CDR3 DNA: TGTGCCAGCAGGTCCCCGGGTCCAAAGGAGATCTATGGCTACACCTTC; CDR3 protein: CASRSPGPKEIYGYTF
J gene: TRBJ1-1; CDR3 length: 14; D gene: NA; clone size: few; V gene: TRBV11-2; CDR3 DNA: TGTGCCAGCAGCTTAACGGACAGGAACACTGAAGCTTTCTTT; CDR3 protein: CASSLTDRNTEAFF
J gene: TRBJ1-1; CDR3 length: 18; D gene: NA; clone size: many; V gene: TRBV7-8; CDR3 DNA: TGTGCCAGCAGCGACCATGCTCGGTCTACATCCGGTCGGACTGAAGCTTTCTTT; CDR3 protein: CASSDHARSTSGRTEAFF
J gene: TRBJ2-1; CDR3 length: 15; D gene: NA; clone size: NA; V gene: TRBV7-9; CDR3 DNA: TGTGCCAGCAGCCAATGGGGGGAGACGAGAAATGAGCAGTTCTTC; CDR3 protein: CASSQWGETRNEQFF
J gene: TRBJ1-3; CDR3 length: 14; D gene: NA; clone size: NA; V gene: TRBV7-6; CDR3 DNA: TGTGCCAGCAGCTTAGCGGACGGGTTGAACACCATATATTTT; CDR3 protein: CASSLADGLNTIYF
J gene: TRBJ1-3; CDR3 length: 15; D gene: NA; clone size: many; V gene: TRBV3-1; CDR3 DNA: TGTGCCAGCAGCCCGACAGTGAATCAAGGAAACACCATATATTTT; CDR3 protein: CASSPTVNQGNTIYF
J gene: TRBJ2-7; CDR3 length: 13; D gene: TRBD1; clone size: few; V gene: TRBV20-1; CDR3 DNA: TGCAGTGTAGACAGGGGGGCCTCCTACGAGCAGTACTTC; CDR3 protein: CSVDRGASYEQYF
J gene: TRBJ1-1; CDR3 length: 14; D gene: NA; clone size: few; V gene: TRBV3-1; CDR3 DNA: TGTGCCAGCAGCCAAGCCTGGGGGGCCACTGAAGCTTTCTTT; CDR3 protein: CASSQAWGATEAFF
J gene: TRBJ1-4; CDR3 length: 16; D gene: NA; clone size: NA; V gene: TRBV3-1; CDR3 DNA: TGTGCCAGCAGCCCTGAACGTTCAGGCCTCAATGAAAAACTGTTTTTT; CDR3 protein: CASSPERSGLNEKLFF
J gene: TRBJ2-7; CDR3 length: 17; D gene: NA; clone size: few; V gene: TRBV4-2; CDR3 DNA: TGTGCCAGCAGCCAAGATGAGGCCCCAGGACACCTCTACGAGCAGTACTTC; CDR3 protein: CASSQDEAPGHLYEQYF
J gene: TRBJ1-2; CDR3 length: 14; D gene: TRBD1; clone size: few; V gene: TRBV5-1; CDR3 DNA: TGCGCCAGCAGCAAGGGACAGCCAACCTATGGCTACACCTTC; CDR3 protein: CASSKGQPTYGYTF
J gene: TRBJ2-3; CDR3 length: 17; D gene: TRBD1; clone size: few; V gene: TRBV4-2; CDR3 DNA: TGTGCCAGCAGCCAAGAGGGGGACAGGGGTATCACAGATACGCAGTATTTT; CDR3 protein: CASSQEGDRGITDTQYF
J gene: TRBJ1-1; CDR3 length: 14; D gene: NA; clone size: NA; V gene: TRBV12-3/TRBV12-4; CDR3 DNA: TGTGCCAGCAGTGAAACAGGGTCGAGGACTGAAGCTTTCTTT; CDR3 protein: CASSETGSRTEAFF
J gene: TRBJ2-2; CDR3 length: 16; D gene: TRBD2; clone size: few; V gene: TRBV5-1; CDR3 DNA: TGCGCCAGCAGCTTGGAGACTAGCGGGGGTTCGGGGGAGCTGTTTTTT; CDR3 protein: CASSLETSGGSGELFF
J gene: TRBJ2-3; CDR3 length: 15; D gene: NA; clone size: few; V gene: TRBV5-1; CDR3 DNA: TGCGCCAGCAGCGACAGTCGGGTTAGCACAGATACGCAGTATTTT; CDR3 protein: CASSDSRVSTDTQYF